The 8 T cell receptor beta chains presented below share a single source sample, sequenced in a study of blood T cell repertoires in COVID-19. TCRdb's copy holds only in-frame clones and misses some; the assay was immunoSEQ multiplex PCR. The sample carries some 40,000 clones, approximately 94% recorded once. The sequencing input was peripheral blood. The receptor set was obtained from a man in his fifties with COVID-19, enrolled during active disease.

This clone has a single count. The chain recombines TRBV7-9 with TRBJ2-7, with TRBD1 identical over 8 bases. After removal of 0 bases from V and 0 bases from J, the junction contained 4 bases not matched to a gene. CDR3 length: 16 amino acids. Per germline, CDR1 SEHNR and CDR2 FQNEAQ (reference sequence). DNA for the CDR3: TGTGCCAGCAGCTTAGCGCGACAGGGGTTCTCCTACGAGCAGTACTTC. As protein: CASSLARQGFSYEQYF. Full variable domain (rest looked up from reference TRBV7-9 and TRBJ2-7): DTGVSQNPRHKITKRGQNVTFRCDPISEHNRLYWYRQTLGQGPEFLTYFQNEAQLEKSRLLSDRFSAERPKGSFSTLEIQRTEQGDSAMYLCASSLARQGFSYEQYFGPGTRLTVT.

The genes are TRBV24-1 and TRBJ2-1; no firm D call. V lost 6 bases and J lost 4, with 12 bases in between. The length of the CDR3 is 14 residues. CDR1 is KGHDR, CDR2 SFDVKD, per germline. CDR3 protein: CATSTGGIYNEQFF. CDR3 nucleotide sequence: TGTGCCACCAGTACTGGCGGAATTTACAATGAGCAGTTCTTC.

Here the CDR3 reads CASSLGGGAIYNEQFF. The DNA of the CDR3 is TGTGCCAGCAGTTTAGGTGGAGGGGCCATTTACAATGAGCAGTTCTTC. This chain uses TRBV28 with TRBJ2-1, with D tentatively TRBD2 (6 bases). Trimming left V 2 bases short and J 4 bases short, with 15 bases between. Per the germline V gene, CDR1 is MDHEN and CDR2 is SYDVKM. CDR3 length: 16 amino acids.

V is TRBV28 and J is TRBJ1-2; D may be TRBD1 (5 bases). Germline V lookup: CDR1 MDHEN, CDR2 SYDVKM. The V gene lost 7 bases and the J gene lost 6 bases, with 12 bases spanning the gap. The CDR3 length is 12 residues. The CDR3 spells CASTPRGDGYTF. Here the CDR3 DNA reads TGTGCCAGCACCCCGCGGGGGGATGGCTACACCTTC.

The genes are TRBV2 and TRBJ1-1; D is uncertain. CDR3 length equals 13 residues. Germline-derived CDR1 and CDR2 are SNHLY and FYNNEI. V shed 6 bases and J shed 5 bases, with 13 bases lying between them. CDR3 amino acids: CASSPLQRTEAFF. CDR3 DNA sequence: TGTGCCAGCAGCCCTCTTCAGAGGACTGAAGCTTTCTTT.

V is TRBV11-2 and J is TRBJ2-7; 7 bases agree with TRBD1. With V trimmed by 5 bases and J by 3 bases, 10 bases remained unmatched. Germline CDR1 SGHAT, CDR2 FQNNGV. The CDR3 runs to 15 residues. The CDR3 is CASSDIYRGHYEQYF. In DNA, the CDR3 is TGTGCCAGCAGCGACATTTACAGGGGTCACTACGAGCAGTACTTC.

The rearrangement joins TRBV21-1 to TRBJ1-2; the table's D gene call, TRBD1, was not cross checked with the DNA. TRBV21-1 is designated a pseudogene. There are 13 residues in the CDR3. The CDR3 reads CASSSGRAKGYTF. The CDR3 DNA reads TGTGCCAGCAGCAGTGGCAGGGCTAAGGGCTACACCTTC.

The rearrangement joins TRBV7-2 to TRBJ1-2, with a possible D match to TRBD1 (6 bases). Trimming left V 5 bases short and J 6 bases short, with 10 bases between. CDR1 is SGHTA, CDR2 FQGNSA, per germline. The CDR3 loop spans 12 amino acids. CDR3 nucleotides: TGTGCCAGCAGCGCGACAGGACATGGCTACACCTTC. This codes for CASSATGHGYTF.